These 24 T cell receptor beta chains were all obtained from the same sample, sequenced in a study of response to subunit inactivated influenza vaccine listed by TCRdb under 2018. The library was prepared using RT-PCR. The instrument given in TCRdb is Illumina HiSeq 2500. TCRdb passed the public sequencing reads through fastp at Q25 and MiXCR, retaining productive beta sequences. Each entry merges the rows of one CDR3 protein and shows their most common DNA and genes. This sample comprises over 400,000 distinct CDR3 sequences, around 9.9% of them detected only once. Around 12% of the sample comes from the top ten. Taken with the paper, the label for time point translates to: 45 days after influenza vaccine administration. The specimen comprised PBMCs from blood, sampled roughly 47 days after vaccination. The origin of the receptors is a man in his forties or fifties who received an inactivated influenza vaccine. Donor details come from another sample of the same person, matched by shared clones.

This clonotype was counted only a few times. The chain employs TRBV6-1 and TRBJ2-5; D is uncertain. Germline CDR1 is MNHNS and CDR2 is SASEGT. V lost 6 bases and J lost 4, with 15 bases in between. CDR3 length: 14 amino acids. Written as DNA, the CDR3 is TGTGCCAGCAGAACGGACCTCTGGGGAGAGACCCAGTACTTC. Protein: CASRTDLWGETQYF.

This clonotype was detected many times. The junction differs from germline at one of its ends, possibly a read error. The chain links TRBV7-9 to TRBJ2-1; D may be TRBD2 (6 bases). This CDR3 spans 15 amino acids. CDR1 and CDR2 (germline): SEHNR, FQNEAQ (reference sequence). CDR3: CASSLEGTSYNEQFF. The CDR3 DNA sequence: TGTGCCAGCAGTTTAGAGGGGACTTCTTACAATGAGCAGTTCTTC.

The rearrangement joins TRBV20-1 to TRBJ1-6; tentatively, D is TRBD1 (5 bases). This CDR3 comprises 13 residues. Per the germline V gene, CDR1 is DFQATT and CDR2 is SNEGSKA (reference sequence). The V end was cut by 7 bases, the J end by 7 bases, with 14 bases between. The CDR3 coding sequence is TGCAGTGGGGGGGGGACCCCAAATTCACCCCTCCACTTT. This encodes CSGGGTPNSPLHF.

The chain links TRBV20-1 to TRBJ2-7; 10 bases fit TRBD1. Unmatched junction bases numbered 10, after V lost 5 bases and J lost 3 bases. CDR1 and CDR2 (germline): DFQATT, SNEGSKA (reference sequence). This CDR3 has 15 residues. Here the CDR3 reads CSALHPWTGGYEQYF. The CDR3 DNA is TGCAGTGCTCTTCACCCCTGGACAGGGGGCTACGAGCAGTACTTC.

This clonotype was observed at least ten times. The CDR3 sequence is CASSLQALNTGELFF. CDR3 nucleotides: TGTGCCAGCAGTTTACAGGCTCTGAACACCGGGGAGCTGTTTTTT. V is TRBV12-3 or TRBV12-4 and J is TRBJ2-2; D gene uncertain. Trimming took 2 bases from V and 1 from J, leaving 8 bases between them. CDR3 size: 15 residues.

The chain employs TRBV20-1 and TRBJ2-1, with 7 bases lining up with TRBD2. Germline trimming cut 0 bases from V and 2 bases from J; bases unmatched to any gene: 13. The CDR3 totals 18 residues. Germline CDR1 reads DFQATT; CDR2 reads SNEGSKA (reference sequence). This chain's CDR3 is CSARDLVLAGLPYNEQFF. For the CDR3, the DNA is TGCAGTGCTAGAGATCTCGTGTTAGCGGGCCTTCCCTACAATGAGCAGTTCTTC.

This clonotype was recorded at least ten times. The rearrangement uses TRBV29-1 and TRBJ1-2; possibly TRBD1 for D (6 bases). The CDR3 runs 14 residues. Trimming shortened V by 6 bases and J by 4 bases, and 18 bases separated the two germline ends. Germline V gene data show CDR1 as SQVTM and CDR2 as ANQGSEA. CDR3 DNA sequence: TGCAGCGTAGCCATCTCGGGGGGCCGCTATGGCTACACCTTC. The encoded protein is CSVAISGGRYGYTF.

The genes are TRBV5-1 and TRBJ2-2; no definite D call. Trimming shortened V by 6 bases and J by 1 base, and 13 bases separated the two germline ends. The CDR3 length is 15 residues. The germline gives CDR1 SGHRS, CDR2 YFSETQ. CDR3 protein: CASKPDGWNTGELFF. CDR3 bases: TGCGCCAGCAAACCGGACGGCTGGAACACCGGGGAGCTGTTTTTT.

V and J are TRBV4-2 and TRBJ2-2; TRBD2 is a possible D gene (7 bases). Trimming left V 3 bases short and J 5 bases short, with 19 bases between. Germline-derived CDR1 and CDR2 are LGHNA and YNFKEQ. The CDR3 extends over 17 amino acids. CDR3 bases: TGTGCCAGCAGCCACCCGGGGAGGGGGGCGCGTACCGGGGAGCTGTTTTTT. It codes for CASSHPGRGARTGELFF.

The J gene is TRBJ2-7, the V gene TRBV15; 8 bases line up with TRBD1. Germline values: CDR1 LNHNV, CDR2 YYDKDF (reference sequence). V shed 3 bases and J 4 bases; nucleotides not matched to a gene: 11. This CDR3 is built from 16 residues. CDR3 sequence: CATSSGRDRMGYEQYF. The CDR3 DNA reads as TGTGCCACCAGCAGTGGCCGGGACAGGATGGGATACGAGCAGTACTTC.

This clonotype appeared a few times. This chain joins TRBV12-5 and TRBJ2-1; either TRBD1 or TRBD2 may fit D (6 bases each). CDR1 is LGHNT and CDR2 is FRNRAP in the germline V gene. V was shortened by 3 bases and J by 3 bases, with 9 bases between the two germline ends. The CDR3 runs to 14 residues. The CDR3 nucleotides are TGTGCTAGTGGTTTAGGGGGGAGCTACAATGAGCAGTTCTTC. Protein sequence: CASGLGGSYNEQFF.

This clonotype was observed a few times. V is TRBV20-1 and J is TRBJ1-2; D gene uncertain. The CDR3 runs 10 residues. Germline V gene data show CDR1 as DFQATT and CDR2 as SNEGSKA (reference sequence). The V end lost 1 base, the J end lost 4 bases, and 1 base lay between the germline ends. The CDR3 DNA follows: TGCAGTGCTAGAGCCTATGGCTACACCTTC. It translates to CSARAYGYTF.

The chain is built from TRBV10-3 and TRBJ2-1, with D possibly matching TRBD1 (6 bases). The V gene lost 3 bases and the J gene lost 6 bases, with 12 bases spanning the gap. CDR3 size: 14 residues. Germline V lookup: CDR1 ENHRY, CDR2 SYGVKD. In DNA form, the CDR3 reads TGTGCCATCAGTGAAAGAACAGGGATCAATGAGCAGTTCTTC. Its translation: CAISERTGINEQFF.

CDR3 DNA sequence: TGTGCCAGCAGCCTACTCCCTAATGAAAAACTGTTTTTT. It yields the protein CASSLLPNEKLFF. This sequence joins TRBV27 and TRBJ1-4, with no clear D. The germline CDR1 and CDR2 sequences are MNHEY and SMNVEV (reference sequence). V was clipped by 6 bases and J by 3 bases, with 8 bases between them. The CDR3 is made up of 13 amino acids.

This clonotype was seen at least ten times. In nucleotides, the CDR3 is TGCGCCAGCAGATCCGATGGAGAAATGAACACTGAAGCTTTCTTT. Its protein product is CASRSDGEMNTEAFF. V is TRBV5-1 and J is TRBJ1-1; D is uncertain. CDR3 size: 15 residues. Trimming took off 5 bases at V and 0 bases at J, with 14 bases between the two ends. CDR1 SGHRS and CDR2 YFSETQ come from the germline V gene. Variable domain in full (rest from reference TRBV5-1 and TRBJ1-1): KAGVTQTPRYLIKTRGQQVTLSCSPISGHRSVSWYQQTPGQGLQFLFEYFSETQRNKGNFPGRFSGRQFSNSRSEMNVSTLELGDSALYLCASRSDGEMNTEAFFGQGTRLTVV.

The gene calls are TRBV10-3 and TRBJ2-7, with a possible D match to TRBD1 (6 bases). Trimming shortened V by 8 bases and J by 2 bases, and 10 bases separated the two germline ends. CDR1 ENHRY and CDR2 SYGVKD come from the germline V gene. This CDR3 is 12 amino acids long. The CDR3 spells CAIGAGAYEQYF. The CDR3 DNA reads TGTGCCATCGGAGCAGGGGCCTACGAGCAGTACTTC.

The chain uses TRBV12-3 or TRBV12-4 and TRBJ1-6; TRBD1 agrees at 7 bases. The CDR3 is made up of 15 amino acids. Trimming removed 5 bases from V and 7 bases from J; junction bases left unmatched: 8. Here the CDR3 DNA reads TGTGCCAGCAGTGGAGACAGGGCTGACAATTCACCCCTCCACTTT. Its translation: CASSGDRADNSPLHF.

This clonotype was seen only a few times. The V and J genes are TRBV18 and TRBJ1-1; TRBD1 might be the D (6 bases). The CDR3 spans 15 residues. The germline V and J ends were trimmed by 2 bases and 7 bases, with 17 bases remaining between them. The germline V gene encodes CDR1 KGHSH and CDR2 LQKENI. The CDR3 sequence: CASSPLAGVKNEAFF. CDR3 bases: TGTGCCAGCTCACCATTGGCAGGGGTTAAGAATGAAGCTTTCTTT.

The rearrangement joins TRBV12-3 or TRBV12-4 to TRBJ2-7; a possible D gene is TRBD2 (7 bases). V lost 3 bases, J lost 2 bases, and 14 bases lay in between. CDR3 size: 15 residues. CDR3 DNA: TGTGCCAGCAGTTTTAGTGCGGGGGCGACCTACGAGCAGTACTTC. It translates to CASSFSAGATYEQYF.

V and J are TRBV20-1 and TRBJ2-3; 7 nucleotides align to TRBD1. Germline loops: CDR1 DFQATT, CDR2 SNEGSKA (reference sequence). With V trimmed by 4 bases and J by 3 bases, 7 bases remained unmatched. The CDR3 loop spans 14 amino acids. CDR3 sequence (DNA): TGCAGTGCTAAAGCAGGGGGAGCAACAGATACGCAGTATTTT. Protein product: CSAKAGGATDTQYF.

The rearrangement links TRBV11-2 to TRBJ2-2, with 10 bases fitting TRBD2. Germline CDR1 SGHAT, CDR2 FQNNGV. The V segment lost 0 bases and the J segment 7 bases; nucleotides outside the gene matches: 5. The CDR3 contains 16 residues. This chain's CDR3 is CASSLDLAGVHGELFF. CDR3 coding DNA: TGTGCCAGCAGCTTAGATCTAGCGGGGGTGCACGGGGAGCTGTTTTTT.

This clonotype was observed a few times. The chain is built from TRBV11-1 and TRBJ2-2, with D perhaps assigned TRBD1 or TRBD2 (5 bases each). CDR1 is SGHAT, CDR2 FQDESV, per germline (reference sequence). V shed 1 base and J shed 1 base, with 10 bases lying between them. CDR3 length: 16 residues. The CDR3 nucleotides read TGTGCCAGCAGCTTAGAAGGGACCCTGAACACCGGGGAGCTGTTTTTT. It yields the protein CASSLEGTLNTGELFF.

Ten or more counts support this clonotype. The chain joins TRBV28 to TRBJ2-5; D is perhaps TRBD2 (6 bases). V was trimmed by 5 bases and J by 4 bases, leaving 23 bases between them. The CDR3 totals 17 residues. Germline V lookup: CDR1 MDHEN, CDR2 SYDVKM. The CDR3 coding sequence is TGTGCCAGCAGTAACCCCTATAGCGGCCCCATGGGAGAGACCCAGTACTTC. It translates to CASSNPYSGPMGETQYF.

This clonotype showed up just a few times. The chain is built from TRBV9 and TRBJ2-7, with 10 bases lining up with TRBD1. The CDR3 covers 15 residues. The V segment lost 3 bases and the J segment 3 bases; nucleotides outside the gene matches: 6. Germline CDR1 SGDLS, CDR2 YYNGEE. Here the CDR3 DNA reads TGTGCCAGCAGCGCAAGACAGGGGGCGGTCTACGAGCAGTACTTC. Its translation: CASSARQGAVYEQYF.